This section outlines one TCR beta chain sequence together with its context. This specimen comes from a study of blood T cell repertoires in COVID-19. Turning to the study itself: The samples span acute and convalescent COVID-19 from the United States, Italy and Spain. Sample material is recorded as cDNA or gDNA derived from T cells, B-cell-depleted T cells, or PBMCs.

Original data processing: How many nucleated cells were present was estimated from reference gene primer amplification. The table came from immunoSEQ multiplex PCR; TCRdb's copy has only in-frame clones and leaves some out. That table furnishes V, J and clone size, whereas the DNA furnished D and trimming. The sample has over 100,000 clones; 70% to 90% are singletons. The CDR3 sequence is 13 residues long. Germline CDR1 is SGHNT and CDR2 is YENEEA. V was shortened by 8 bases and J by 0 bases, with 9 bases between the two germline ends. Sequenced sample: peripheral blood. This chain uses TRBV11-3 with TRBJ2-3; no definite D call. The TCR comes from a man aged 35-49 years with acute or convalescent COVID-19. The CDR3 nucleotides are TGTGCCAGCTCCTATTCTAGCACAGATACGCAGTATTTT. Encoded protein: CASSYSSTDTQYF.